These T cell receptor beta chains were read from a single sample in a study of blood T cells in healthy people across ages. MiXCR was run by TCRdb on the 5' RACE reads, yielding one entry per CDR3 protein. In the table there are roughly 1,500,000 distinct CDR3 sequences, roughly 30% of which are singletons. The sequencing input was blood. These receptors were collected from a woman aged 30 to 39 in good health. Both conserved end residues are part of each CDR3. Fields, in order: CDR3 length, D gene, J gene, clone size, V gene, CDR3 DNA, CDR3 protein. The D gene is left open where the match is weak. The listing skips clone size in some rows; elsewhere it reads once, few, many or a size class.

cdr3_length: 17
d_call: TRBD1
j_call: TRBJ1-5
clone_size: few
v_call: TRBV20-1
cdr3_nt: TGCAGTGCTGGACCGGGACAGCTCATTTATAGCAATCAGCCCCAGCATTTT
cdr3_aa: CSAGPGQLIYSNQPQHF

cdr3_length: 13
d_call: NA
j_call: TRBJ1-1
clone_size: few
v_call: TRBV5-1
cdr3_nt: TGCGCCAGCAGCTTCGACGACAGGACTGAAGCTTTCTTT
cdr3_aa: CASSFDDRTEAFF

cdr3_length: 13
d_call: NA
j_call: TRBJ2-7
clone_size: few
v_call: TRBV20-1
cdr3_nt: TGCGGTGCCGGGGCTCCATTGAGCTACGAGCAGTACTTC
cdr3_aa: CGAGAPLSYEQYF

cdr3_length: 14
d_call: NA
j_call: TRBJ2-7
clone_size: NA
v_call: TRBV27
cdr3_nt: TGTGCCAGCAGTGAACAGGACGAGAGCTACGAGCAGTACTTC
cdr3_aa: CASSEQDESYEQYF

cdr3_length: 13
d_call: NA
j_call: TRBJ1-1
clone_size: NA
v_call: TRBV29-1
cdr3_nt: TGCAGCGTTGAATCTGGAGGGAACACTGAAGCTTTCTTT
cdr3_aa: CSVESGGNTEAFF

cdr3_length: 14
d_call: TRBD1
j_call: TRBJ1-2
clone_size: few
v_call: TRBV7-3
cdr3_nt: TGTGCCAGCAGCGAGGACAGGGGTACCTATGGCTACACCTTC
cdr3_aa: CASSEDRGTYGYTF

cdr3_length: 15
d_call: NA
j_call: TRBJ2-7
clone_size: few
v_call: TRBV27
cdr3_nt: TGTGCCAACAGTCCACCGGGCAGGGGACCCTACGAGCAGTACTTC
cdr3_aa: CANSPPGRGPYEQYF

cdr3_length: 14
d_call: NA
j_call: TRBJ2-1
clone_size: few
v_call: TRBV7-8
cdr3_nt: TGTGCCAGCAGCACAGGGGGGGGGTCCGGTGAGCAGTTCTTC
cdr3_aa: CASSTGGGSGEQFF

cdr3_length: 14
d_call: TRBD2
j_call: TRBJ2-7
clone_size: many
v_call: TRBV5-1
cdr3_nt: TGCGCCAGCAGCTTTGGCCTAGCGGGCTACGAGCAGTACTTC
cdr3_aa: CASSFGLAGYEQYF

cdr3_length: 16
d_call: TRBD1
j_call: TRBJ2-7
clone_size: NA
v_call: TRBV5-1
cdr3_nt: TGCGCCAGCAGCTTGGGACAGGGTTTAATCTCCTACGAGCAGTACTTC
cdr3_aa: CASSLGQGLISYEQYF

cdr3_length: 17
d_call: TRBD1
j_call: TRBJ2-5
clone_size: few
v_call: TRBV4-1
cdr3_nt: TGCGCCAGCAGCCAACAAGGCCCCGGGACAGGGCGGGAGACCCAGTACTTC
cdr3_aa: CASSQQGPGTGRETQYF

cdr3_length: 17
d_call: TRBD1
j_call: TRBJ2-1
clone_size: once
v_call: TRBV20-1
cdr3_nt: TGCAGTGCTAGAGACCGGAACAGGGGGTTGAGGTACAATGAGCAGTTCTTC
cdr3_aa: CSARDRNRGLRYNEQFF

cdr3_length: 15
d_call: NA
j_call: TRBJ1-1
clone_size: many
v_call: TRBV7-6
cdr3_nt: TGTGCCAGCAGCCTAAAGACAGGTGACAACACTGAAGCTTTCTTT
cdr3_aa: CASSLKTGDNTEAFF

cdr3_length: 15
d_call: TRBD1
j_call: TRBJ2-1
clone_size: NA
v_call: TRBV20-1
cdr3_nt: TGCAGTGCTAGAGATGGACAGGGGGCGTGCAATGAGCAGTTCTTC
cdr3_aa: CSARDGQGACNEQFF

cdr3_length: 15
d_call: TRBD2
j_call: TRBJ2-7
clone_size: few
v_call: TRBV13
cdr3_nt: TGTGCCAGCAGCTTCCTCAGGAGCGGGGTAGTAGAGCAGTACTTC
cdr3_aa: CASSFLRSGVVEQYF

cdr3_length: 14
d_call: NA
j_call: TRBJ1-1
clone_size: NA
v_call: TRBV28
cdr3_nt: TGTGCCAGCAGTTTAAAGCGGGGGAACACTGAAGCTTTCTTT
cdr3_aa: CASSLKRGNTEAFF

cdr3_length: 13
d_call: NA
j_call: TRBJ1-4
clone_size: NA
v_call: TRBV20-1
cdr3_nt: TGCAGTGCTAGCCAGGCAACTAATGAAAAACTGTTTTTT
cdr3_aa: CSASQATNEKLFF

cdr3_length: 16
d_call: NA
j_call: TRBJ2-1
clone_size: NA
v_call: TRBV12-3/TRBV12-4
cdr3_nt: TGTGCCAGCAGTTTAGAAGACCTAAGCTCCTACAATGAGCAGTTCTTC
cdr3_aa: CASSLEDLSSYNEQFF

cdr3_length: 16
d_call: TRBD2
j_call: TRBJ2-3
clone_size: NA
v_call: TRBV20-1
cdr3_nt: TGCAGTGCTCTCCCACTAGCGGGGGTGAGCAGGGATACGCAGTATTTT
cdr3_aa: CSALPLAGVSRDTQYF

cdr3_length: 16
d_call: NA
j_call: TRBJ2-1
clone_size: NA
v_call: TRBV27
cdr3_nt: TGTGCCAGCAGTTTATCGGGTGAGATGGGTTACAATGAGCAGTTCTTC
cdr3_aa: CASSLSGEMGYNEQFF

cdr3_length: 12
d_call: TRBD1
j_call: TRBJ1-1
clone_size: few
v_call: TRBV30
cdr3_nt: TGTGCCCAGGACAGGGCGGACACTGAAGCTTTCTTT
cdr3_aa: CAQDRADTEAFF

cdr3_length: 16
d_call: TRBD2
j_call: TRBJ2-7
clone_size: NA
v_call: TRBV4-1
cdr3_nt: TGCGCCAGCAGCCAATCCGGCGGGGGGAGCTCCTACGAGCAGTACTTC
cdr3_aa: CASSQSGGGSSYEQYF

cdr3_length: 16
d_call: NA
j_call: TRBJ2-5
clone_size: few
v_call: TRBV4-1
cdr3_nt: TGCGCCAGCAGCCAAGATATGGACACCGTGAGGAAGACCCAGTACTTC
cdr3_aa: CASSQDMDTVRKTQYF

cdr3_length: 15
d_call: NA
j_call: TRBJ2-7
clone_size: NA
v_call: TRBV2
cdr3_nt: TGTGCCAGCTTTATCCCTAGAGGGACATACTACGAGCAGTACTTC
cdr3_aa: CASFIPRGTYYEQYF

cdr3_length: 15
d_call: TRBD2
j_call: TRBJ2-1
clone_size: NA
v_call: TRBV6-1
cdr3_nt: TGTGCCAGCAGTGGGGCCTGGGGCGGGAGTTTTGAGCAGTTCTTC
cdr3_aa: CASSGAWGGSFEQFF

cdr3_length: 16
d_call: NA
j_call: TRBJ2-3
clone_size: few
v_call: TRBV27
cdr3_nt: TGTGCCAGCAGAGGCAGGGGGGACGGTGGCACAGATACGCAGTATTTT
cdr3_aa: CASRGRGDGGTDTQYF